These 9 T cell receptor beta chains were all obtained from the same sample, sequenced in a study of PD-1 blockade in mismatch repair-deficient tumors. Here immunoSEQ multiplex PCR was the method, and the copy in TCRdb shows in-frame clones only, minus some. The sample contains approximately 60,000 clones, about 91% of which appear only once. The sample consisted of peripheral blood, taken 52 weeks after starting pembrolizumab. These receptors were taken from an adult with mismatch repair-deficient cancer.

V and J are TRBV6-5 and TRBJ2-1; no clear D. Germline CDR1 MNHEY, CDR2 SVGAGI. The CDR3 length is 13 residues. V was clipped by 3 bases and J by 5 bases, with 8 bases between them. The CDR3 loop reads CASSYLRNNEQFF. CDR3 DNA sequence: TGTGCCAGCAGTTATTTACGGAACAATGAGCAGTTCTTC.

This clone was seen once. V is TRBV27 and J is TRBJ2-7, with a weak D call TRBD2 (5 bases). Between the trimmed V and J ends, which lost 4 bases and 1 base, there was a span of 5 bases. Germline V CDR1 and CDR2: MNHEY, SMNVEV (reference sequence). This CDR3 region has 12 residues. The CDR3 loop is CASSSGSYEQYF. The CDR3 bases are TGTGCCAGCAGTTCGGGGTCCTACGAGCAGTACTTC.

This clone appeared a single time. The V and J genes are TRBV14 and TRBJ2-1, with 14 bases lining up with TRBD2. Germline-derived CDR1 and CDR2 are SGHDN and FVKESK. V shed 2 bases and J 9 bases; nucleotides not matched to a gene: 6. The CDR3 is made up of 16 amino acids. The CDR3 nucleotides read TGTGCCAGCAGCCAAACCGGGACTAGCGGGAGACGTGAGCAGTTCTTC. Translated: CASSQTGTSGRREQFF.

The rearrangement joins TRBV28 to TRBJ2-1; D uncertain. Trimming took off 1 base at V and 5 bases at J, with 15 bases between the two ends. Germline CDR1 is MDHEN and CDR2 is SYDVKM. CDR3 length: 16 amino acids. The CDR3 sequence: CASSLSEAGSNNEQFF. CDR3 DNA sequence: TGTGCCAGCAGTTTATCCGAGGCAGGATCCAACAATGAGCAGTTCTTC.

This clone was detected only a few times. The chain joins TRBV30 to TRBJ2-7, with TRBD1 identical over 10 bases. This CDR3 comprises 11 residues. J gave up 6 bases and V 5 bases, and 1 base lay outside the gene matches. CDR1 and CDR2 (germline): GTSNPN, SVGIG (reference sequence). The CDR3 loop is CAWGTGAEQYF. The CDR3 DNA follows: TGTGCCTGGGGGACAGGGGCCGAGCAGTACTTC.

This chain uses TRBV14 with TRBJ2-5, with no clear D. Gene TRBJ2-7 matches the end of the DNA better, so the J call may be wrong. CDR3 length equals 13 residues. Germline lookup yields CDR1 SGHDN and CDR2 FVKESK. CDR3 DNA sequence: TGTGCCAGCAGCCAAGTAGTATTCTACGAGCAGTACTTC. Protein product: CASSQVVFYEQYF.

The chain recombines TRBV14 with TRBJ2-7; 11 bases map to TRBD1. Germline loops: CDR1 SGHDN, CDR2 FVKESK. This CDR3 contains 15 residues. J was trimmed by 3 bases and V by 4 bases; bases with no gene match: 5. In DNA form, the CDR3 reads TGTGCCAGCAGCCCCGGGACAGGGGGGGACTACGAGCAGTACTTC. This gives the protein CASSPGTGGDYEQYF.

The V and J genes are TRBV6-6 and TRBJ1-2, with a tentative D call TRBD1 (5 bases). V lost 0 bases and J lost 6, with 14 bases in between. Germline V gives CDR1 MNHNY, CDR2 SVGAGI (reference sequence). This CDR3 spans 15 amino acids. CDR3 sequence (DNA): TGTGCCAGCAGTTACTCGGCCAGGGTACAGAATGGCTACACCTTC. It codes for CASSYSARVQNGYTF.

The chain has TRBV4-2 and TRBJ2-1, with 8 nucleotides matching TRBD2. The ends lost 3 bases at V and 4 bases at J; junction bases unmatched: 2. The CDR3 spans 14 residues. Germline assignment: CDR1 LGHNA and CDR2 YNFKEQ. The CDR3 DNA sequence: TGTGCCAGCAGCCAGACTAGCGCGTACAATGAGCAGTTCTTC. Translated: CASSQTSAYNEQFF.